One sample yielded the 23 T cell receptor beta chains listed below, sequenced in a study of T cell responses to AZD1222 COVID-19 vaccine. Assay used: immunoSEQ multiplex PCR; TCRdb lists only in-frame clones, some missing. This repertoire shows tens of thousands of clones, around nine tenths found once; its top ten account for roughly 5.2%. The sample consisted of peripheral blood, taken on day 0 of AZD1222 vaccination. These receptors originate from an adult in good health.

This clone appeared a few times. The rearrangement links TRBV19 to TRBJ2-5; D is unresolved. Germline V gene data show CDR1 as LNHDA and CDR2 as SQIVND (reference sequence). Trimming removed 5 bases at V and 5 bases at J, with 15 bases between. The CDR3 has 14 residues. Here the CDR3 reads CASSPRPSAETQYF. The DNA for the CDR3 is TGTGCCAGTAGTCCGCGGCCGTCGGCGGAGACCCAGTACTTC.

The J gene is TRBJ2-5, the V gene TRBV12-3 or TRBV12-4; D remains unclear. The CDR3 has 13 residues. Trimming removed 1 base from V and 2 bases from J, with 5 bases in between. CDR3 coding DNA: TGTGCCAGCAGTTTAGTCTCTCAAGAGACCCAGTACTTC. Amino acids: CASSLVSQETQYF.

This rearrangement joins TRBV18 to TRBJ1-2; D is perhaps TRBD1 (6 bases). Trimming cost V 3 bases and J 8 bases, with 19 bases left between them. Germline V CDR1 and CDR2: KGHSH, LQKENI. The CDR3 contains 15 residues. In DNA form, the CDR3 reads TGTGCCAGCTCACCGGTCTTACAGGGTTACCAAGGCTACACCTTC. Protein product: CASSPVLQGYQGYTF.

The V and J genes are TRBV9 and TRBJ1-1, with D hard to call. Germline V gene sequence: CDR1 SGDLS, CDR2 YYNGEE. The CDR3 runs 13 residues. Trimming left V 1 base short and J 1 base short, with 5 bases between. The CDR3 sequence: CASSVNTNTEAFF. The CDR3 bases are TGTGCCAGCAGCGTAAACACGAACACTGAAGCTTTCTTT.

This rearrangement joins TRBV5-8 to TRBJ1-1; D is unclear. Trimming took off 6 bases at V and 1 base at J, with 10 bases between the two ends. CDR3 length: 13 residues. The germline V gene has CDR1 SGHTS and CDR2 YDEGEE. The CDR3 here is CASIRTRNTEAFF. CDR3 nucleotide sequence: TGTGCCAGCATCCGTACACGGAACACTGAAGCTTTCTTT.

The chain links TRBV5-1 to TRBJ2-2; 8 bases map to TRBD1. Trimming took 4 bases from V and 15 from J; bases not matched to a gene: 17. CDR1 is SGHRS, CDR2 YFSETQ, per germline. The CDR3 covers 15 residues. The CDR3 is CASSLRGLQDRDLFF. The CDR3 nucleotides read TGCGCCAGCAGCCTGAGAGGACTCCAGGACAGGGACTTGTTTTTT.

The V and J genes are TRBV15 and TRBJ2-7; weak D call: TRBD1 (6 bases). The V gene's germline CDR1 is LNHNV and CDR2 YYDKDF (reference sequence). V gave up 0 bases and J gave up 0 bases, with 15 bases separating them. This CDR3 spans 17 amino acids. CDR3 in DNA: TGTGCCACCAGCAGAGATCGCCAGGGGACGCTCTCCTACGAGCAGTACTTC. As protein: CATSRDRQGTLSYEQYF.

This clone has only one observation. The chain couples TRBV19 to TRBJ1-2; D gene uncertain. Trimming cost V 7 bases and J 2 bases, with 11 bases left between them. The CDR3 has 13 amino acids. Per germline, CDR1 LNHDA and CDR2 SQIVND (reference sequence). CDR3 in amino acids: CASKAGGNYGYTF. The CDR3 coding sequence is TGTGCCAGTAAGGCTGGAGGAAACTATGGCTACACCTTC.

V usage is TRBV20-1 and J usage is TRBJ1-1, with a weak D call TRBD1 (5 bases). Per germline, CDR1 DFQATT and CDR2 SNEGSKA (reference sequence). The CDR3 has 15 amino acids. Trimming left V 3 bases short and J 4 bases short, with 18 bases between. CDR3 sequence reads: CSASRARDASTEAFF. The CDR3 DNA reads as TGCAGTGCTAGTAGAGCCAGGGATGCGAGCACTGAAGCTTTCTTT.

The chain joins TRBV7-2 to TRBJ1-2, with TRBD1 as a possible D gene (5 bases). CDR3 length: 13 amino acids. Germline-derived CDR1 and CDR2 are SGHTA and FQGNSA. Trimming took 0 bases from V and 13 from J, leaving 15 bases between them. The CDR3, as DNA: TGTGCCAGCAGCTTAGCGGTGACAGTGTCGTTCACCTTC. Translated: CASSLAVTVSFTF.

The chain is built from TRBV5-1 and TRBJ1-4; weak D call: TRBD1 (6 bases). There are 13 residues in the CDR3. CDR1 is SGHRS, CDR2 YFSETQ, per germline. Deletions cut 4 bases from V and 5 bases from J, with 9 bases between. Written as DNA, the CDR3 is TGCGCCAGCAGCGGCCAGGGGAATGAAAAACTGTTTTTT. Translation: CASSGQGNEKLFF. Using reference TRBV5-1 and TRBJ1-4 for the parts outside the CDR3, the full variable domain is KAGVTQTPRYLIKTRGQQVTLSCSPISGHRSVSWYQQTPGQGLQFLFEYFSETQRNKGNFPGRFSGRQFSNSRSEMNVSTLELGDSALYLCASSGQGNEKLFFGSGTQLSVL.

The chain employs TRBV5-4 and TRBJ1-2; no firm D call. The CDR3 is made up of 13 amino acids. The germline V and J ends were trimmed by 0 bases and 3 bases, with 6 bases remaining between them. Germline V gene data show CDR1 as SGHNT and CDR2 as YYREEE (reference sequence). Here the CDR3 reads CASSLDGDYGYTF. DNA of the CDR3: TGTGCCAGCAGCTTGGATGGGGACTATGGCTACACCTTC.

J is TRBJ1-6 and V is TRBV28; TRBD1 matches at 9 bases. The CDR3 consists of 15 residues. Germline CDR1 is MDHEN and CDR2 is SYDVKM. V dropped 10 bases and J dropped 5; count of bases not matched to a gene: 9. In DNA form, the CDR3 reads TGTGCCATCCTACAGGGGGCTAAGAATAATTCACCCCTCCACTTT. Encoded protein: CAILQGAKNNSPLHF. The variable domain in full, with the rest retrieved from reference TRBV28 and TRBJ1-6, is DVKVTQSSRYLVKRTGEKVFLECVQDMDHENMFWYRQDPGLGLRLIYFSYDVKMKEKGDIPEGYSVSREKKERFSLILESASTNQTSMYLCAILQGAKNNSPLHFGNGTRLTVT.

V usage is TRBV4-2 and J usage is TRBJ2-3; D is possibly TRBD1 or TRBD2 (5 bases each). Between the trimmed V and J ends, which lost 1 base and 6 bases, there was a span of 11 bases. The CDR3 spans 14 residues. Germline-derived CDR1 and CDR2 are LGHNA and YNFKEQ. The CDR3 DNA reads TGTGCCAGCAGCCAAGCTGAAGGGACGGATACGCAGTATTTT. It codes for CASSQAEGTDTQYF.

This rearrangement joins TRBV3-1 (or the pseudogene TRBV3-2) to TRBJ2-5; D tentatively fits TRBD1 or TRBD2 (6 bases each). The CDR3 is made up of 16 amino acids. Germline assignment: CDR1 LGHDT and CDR2 YNNKEL (reference sequence). The V and J ends lost 3 bases and 4 bases respectively, with 18 bases between them. For the CDR3, the DNA is TGTGCCAGCAGCCATGGATTGGGGGGCCGGGGAGAGACCCAGTACTTC. It codes for CASSHGLGGRGETQYF.

This chain joins TRBV10-3 and TRBJ2-2; 8 bases line up with TRBD1. From germline, CDR1 is ENHRY and CDR2 SYGVKD. J gave up 2 bases and V 9 bases, and 5 bases lay outside the gene matches. The CDR3 loop spans 14 amino acids. CDR3 sequence reads: CAIGQGTNTGELFF. As DNA, the CDR3 is TGTGCCATTGGACAGGGTACTAACACCGGGGAGCTGTTTTTT.

This clone showed up just once. J is TRBJ2-7 and V is TRBV10-1, with D possibly matching TRBD1 (8 bases). This CDR3 has 13 residues. The germline V gene encodes CDR1 WNHNN and CDR2 SYGVQD (reference sequence). Deletions cut 5 bases from V and 7 bases from J, with 15 bases between. CDR3 DNA: TGCGCCAGCAGTAGCAGCGGGACAGGTGAGCAGTACTTC. Translation: CASSSSGTGEQYF.

The J gene is TRBJ1-4, the V gene TRBV7-9, with TRBD1 identical over 11 bases. CDR1 and CDR2 from the germline V gene are SEHNR and FQNEAQ (reference sequence). This CDR3 is built from 15 residues. V lost 3 bases and J lost 5; bases outside the gene matches: 2. In DNA, the CDR3 is TGTGCCAGCAGCTTGGGACAGGGGGGAAATGAAAAACTGTTTTTT. Its protein product is CASSLGQGGNEKLFF.

The gene calls are TRBV7-3 and TRBJ2-1; 11 positions match TRBD2. J gave up 5 bases and V 4 bases, and 4 bases lay outside the gene matches. The CDR3 sequence is 15 residues long. Per the germline V gene, CDR1 is SGHTA and CDR2 is FQGTGA. CDR3 coding DNA: TGTGCCAGCAGCTCCTCGGGACTAGCGGACAATGAGCAGTTCTTC. Amino acid sequence: CASSSSGLADNEQFF.

This clone appeared once. The genes are TRBV10-3 and TRBJ1-5, with D possibly matching TRBD1 (5 bases). CDR1 and CDR2 from the germline V gene are ENHRY and SYGVKD. The CDR3 sequence is 13 residues long. The ends were cut back, 5 bases at V and 4 bases at J, with 9 bases in the middle. The CDR3 loop is CAISRPGNQPQHF. Written as DNA, the CDR3 is TGTGCCATCAGTCGCCCAGGGAATCAGCCCCAGCATTTT.

This rearrangement joins TRBV7-8 to TRBJ1-4, with D tentatively TRBD1 (6 bases). V was shortened by 5 bases and J by 4 bases, with 17 bases between the two germline ends. The CDR3 is 16 residues long. The germline gives CDR1 SGHVS, CDR2 FQNEAQ. CDR3 sequence (DNA): TGTGCCAGCAGCCTAGGTCGGGGGGCAGTTAATGAAAAACTGTTTTTT. It codes for CASSLGRGAVNEKLFF. The full variable domain, its missing parts supplied by reference TRBV7-8 and TRBJ1-4, is GAGVSQSPRYKVAKRGQDVALRCDPISGHVSLFWYQQALGQGPEFLTYFQNEAQLDKSGLPSDRFFAERPEGSVSTLKIQRTQQEDSAVYLCASSLGRGAVNEKLFFGSGTQLSVL.

This clone was counted only a few times. The chain couples TRBV6-1 to TRBJ1-2; the D is unclear. V lost 3 bases and J lost 2, with 4 bases in between. The CDR3 totals 12 residues. Germline CDR1 and CDR2: MNHNS and SASEGT. DNA for the CDR3: TGTGCCAGCAGTGATCAGAACTATGGCTACACCTTC. Amino acids: CASSDQNYGYTF.

The J gene is TRBJ1-4, the V gene TRBV6-5, with no clear D. This CDR3 comprises 14 residues. V lost 8 bases to trimming and J lost 0 bases, with 10 bases between them. The germline gives CDR1 MNHEY, CDR2 SVGAGI. CDR3 sequence: CASRYTSTNEKLFF. CDR3 sequence (DNA): TGTGCCAGCCGATACACTTCAACTAATGAAAAACTGTTTTTT.